What follows is one TCR beta chain and its context. Its cognate antigen has yet to be identified. There are no base qualities to consult, and no much larger clone falls within one base. The germline V gene encodes CDR1 MRHNA and CDR2 SNTAGT. V loses 6 bases, J loses 5 bases, and the germline ends lie 15 bases apart. The CDR3 has 14 amino acids, counting the end cysteine and phenylalanine. Only CDR3 DNA is held: 42 bases, read in frame from base 1. For each enrolled patient, mismatch repair deficiency was established using either polymerase chain reaction or immunohistochemistry. TCR sequencing was carried out for three patients who responded to pembrolizumab therapy. Pembrolizumab PD-1 blockade was prospectively tested in advanced mismatch repair-deficient cancers, regardless of tissue of origin, in the phase II trial. Peripheral blood T cell samples were collected serially, before PD-1 blockade began and at several time points afterward. Blood sampling time points were reported as weeks after the first dose of pembrolizumab.

Library preparation employed the immunoSEQ multiplex PCR assay. Sourced from immuneACCESS, this table was stored by TCRdb with only in-frame sequences that have V and J called. A share of the clones is absent; for the studies checked, an unresolved V gene accounts for under half, and the remainder has no known explanation. The sample has under 20,000 clones on record, around 80% of them singletons. The top ten hold 1.4% of the sample. This specimen belongs to a study of PD-1 blockade in mismatch repair-deficient tumors (dated by TCRdb to about 2017). In terms of the full investigation: Between late 2013 and 2016, the trial enrolled around 91 consecutive patients with around twelve mismatch repair-deficient cancer types, every one of whom had been previously treated and was progressing. Tumor-associated T cell clones were tracked in the peripheral blood of patients responding to PD-1 blockade by deep sequencing of TCR CDR3 regions. Findings and caveats that apply to the study as a whole: Clones residing in the tumor, which were often undetectable in blood before treatment, expanded quickly after pembrolizumab and then contracted, generally before radiologic responses.

The chain was built from TRBV6-4 and TRBJ2-3; 6 matching bases give a weak D call of TRBD1. The receptor comes from an adult with mismatch repair-deficient cancer. The sample here was PBMCs, taken 52 weeks after starting pembrolizumab. The CDR3 reads as follows: CASRGDNNKDTQYF. DNA sequence: TGTGCCAGCAGGGGGGACAACAATAAAGATACGCAGTATTTT.